This T cell receptor (beta chain) was observed in a study of beta chain features in type 1 diabetes. At the level of the study: Across the samples, approximately 98,000,000 sorted cells were examined in total.

This clone was seen only a few times. Its matching antigen is unknown. General study results and limits: In type 1 diabetes patients, VDJ junctions had fewer insertions; deletions at these junctions were more frequent. All four CD4+ subsets from Type 1 diabetes patients carried moderately but significantly shorter TCRB CDR3s. It was not settled here whether HLA type affects TCRB rearrangement.

In all sorted populations, purity surpassed 98%. V lost 7 bases and J 6 bases, leaving 22 bases between the germline ends. From germline, CDR1 is MDHEN and CDR2 SYDVKM. CDR3 length: 16 amino acids. Expressed TCRB transcripts were sequenced, since all the RNA that had been isolated was reverse transcribed. Clones were sequenced by immunoSEQ multiplex PCR, and TCRdb holds only the in-frame ones, with some missing. The sample holds a few hundred thousand clones; roughly 13% are singletons and the top ten take 0.015%. The chain joins TRBV28 to TRBJ2-1; tentative D call: TRBD1 (6 bases). The TCR originated in a young woman with type 1 diabetes. The sequencing sample was made of naive CD4+ T cells from blood. DNA of the CDR3: TGTGCCAGCACCAATTATGCTTGGGCAGGGGCCAATGAGCAGTTCTTC. This encodes CASTNYAWAGANEQFF.